The 30 T cell receptor beta chains below were found in one sample sequenced in a study of response to subunit inactivated influenza vaccine. Each CDR3 protein gets one entry after TCRdb re-called the RT-PCR reads with MiXCR. The data hold around 580,000 distinct CDR3 sequences, with 12% to 15% observed a single time. The sequences come from PBMCs from blood, collected 12 days after vaccination. These receptors all stem from a man over 45 who received an inactivated influenza vaccine.

This clonotype was recorded a few times. This chain connects TRBV6-5 to TRBJ1-5; D remains unclear. The CDR3 length is 17 residues. Germline V gene data show CDR1 as MNHEY and CDR2 as SVGAGI. V was pared by 0 bases and J by 2 bases, with 14 bases between. Written as DNA, the CDR3 is TGTGCCAGCAGTTACTCCCGGGAGCCTTTGCGCAATCAGCCCCAGCATTTT. The encoded protein is CASSYSREPLRNQPQHF.

This clonotype was found a few times. V and J are TRBV10-1 and TRBJ2-2; maybe TRBD2 (5 bases). Trimming left V 6 bases short and J 0 bases short, with 14 bases between. The CDR3 is made up of 16 amino acids. The germline V gene has CDR1 WNHNN and CDR2 SYGVQD (reference sequence). The CDR3 region is CASSSEDGANTGELFF. Written as DNA, the CDR3 is TGCGCCAGCAGCTCGGAGGACGGAGCGAACACCGGGGAGCTGTTTTTT.

This clonotype has just a few counts. The chain joins TRBV3-1 to TRBJ2-1; D unresolved. CDR1 LGHDT and CDR2 YNNKEL come from the germline V gene (reference sequence). The CDR3 has 12 amino acids. V lost 1 base and J lost 7, with 5 bases in between. The CDR3 is CASSQVRNEQFF. The CDR3 nucleotides are TGTGCCAGCAGCCAAGTCAGAAATGAGCAGTTCTTC.

This clonotype was found a few times. The chain is built from TRBV28 and TRBJ2-7; 7 positions match TRBD2. This CDR3 is built from 13 residues. With 10 bases clipped from V and 4 bases from J, the junction kept 10 bases outside the gene matches. CDR1 and CDR2 (germline): MDHEN, SYDVKM. Written as DNA, the CDR3 is TGTGCCACCCGGGGGGTATTTGGATACGAGCAGTACTTC. It encodes CATRGVFGYEQYF.

CDR3 loop: CSASLGARVEEQYF. The CDR3, as DNA: TGCAGTGCTAGTCTGGGGGCCCGGGTCGAGGAGCAGTACTTC. This chain joins TRBV20-1 and TRBJ2-7, with D possibly TRBD1 on 6 matching bases. This CDR3 region has 14 residues. Trimming removed 3 bases from V and 7 bases from J, with 19 bases in between. The germline V gene encodes CDR1 DFQATT and CDR2 SNEGSKA (reference sequence).

This clonotype was detected only a few times. V gene TRBV5-1 combines with J gene TRBJ2-2, with D hard to call. The germline V gene has CDR1 SGHRS and CDR2 YFSETQ. This CDR3 has 14 residues. The V gene lost 5 bases and the J gene lost 1 base, with 9 bases spanning the gap. The CDR3 protein is CASRPGRNTGELFF. CDR3 nucleotides: TGCGCCAGCAGACCCGGACGGAACACCGGGGAGCTGTTTTTT.

This clonotype has only a few counts. J is TRBJ1-4 and V is TRBV7-2, with D hard to call. V was shortened by 11 bases and J by 7 bases, with 26 bases between the two germline ends. Looked up from germline, CDR1 is SGHTA and CDR2 is FQGNSA. This CDR3 comprises 16 residues. The CDR3 spells CASGRRLVKAGEKLFF. CDR3 nucleotides: TGTGCCTCCGGTAGACGCCTGGTGAAGGCTGGTGAAAAACTGTTTTTT.

This clonotype was seen only a few times. The rearrangement uses TRBV24-1 and TRBJ2-1; TRBD2 might be the D (5 bases). V lost 2 bases and J 5 bases, leaving 15 bases between the germline ends. CDR3 length: 16 residues. In germline, CDR1 is KGHDR, CDR2 SFDVKD. In DNA, the CDR3 is TGTGCCACCAGTGATTCAGACTACTCCGTTAACAATGAGCAGTTCTTC. Protein: CATSDSDYSVNNEQFF.

This clonotype was counted only a few times. The rearrangement joins TRBV7-8 to TRBJ1-5; no clear D gene. The CDR3 runs 16 residues. Germline CDR1 and CDR2: SGHVS and FQNEAQ. V dropped 1 base and J dropped 5 bases, with 15 bases sitting between them. CDR3 region: CASSLVFGHVDQPQHF. The CDR3 DNA reads TGTGCCAGCAGCTTAGTTTTCGGTCACGTCGATCAGCCCCAGCATTTT.

This sequence joins TRBV6-2 or TRBV6-3 and TRBJ1-2, with D possibly TRBD1 on 6 matching bases. This CDR3 comprises 20 residues. V was cut by 6 bases and J by 3 bases, with 32 bases left in between. Per germline, CDR1 MNHEY and CDR2 SVGEGT. CDR3 coding DNA: TGTGCCAGCAGCCCACTCGTTTCAGGGGTTAGGACGGGAGTCGACTATGGCTACACCTTC. Translated: CASSPLVSGVRTGVDYGYTF.

The chain carries TRBV28 and TRBJ2-2, with a possible D match to TRBD2 (6 bases). The CDR3 is 17 residues long. Deletions cut 6 bases from V and 5 bases from J, with 22 bases between. Germline assignment: CDR1 MDHEN and CDR2 SYDVKM. CDR3 protein: CASRPHFGGMGTGELFF. The CDR3 DNA is TGTGCCAGCAGACCTCACTTTGGGGGGATGGGGACCGGGGAGCTGTTTTTT. Variable domain in full (rest from reference TRBV28 and TRBJ2-2): DVKVTQSSRYLVKRTGEKVFLECVQDMDHENMFWYRQDPGLGLRLIYFSYDVKMKEKGDIPEGYSVSREKKERFSLILESASTNQTSMYLCASRPHFGGMGTGELFFGEGSRLTVL.

This clonotype was seen more than once but under ten times. This chain uses TRBV7-9 with TRBJ2-1; 7 bases fit TRBD1. CDR1 and CDR2 (germline): SEHNR, FQNEAQ (reference sequence). CDR3 size: 15 residues. J lost 6 bases, V lost 7 bases, and 12 bases had no gene match. CDR3 sequence reads: CASTPPTGPSNEQFF. The CDR3 nucleotides read TGTGCCAGCACCCCGCCGACAGGGCCCTCCAATGAGCAGTTCTTC.

The CDR3 region is CASSLVGSGDTDTQYF. The CDR3, as DNA: TGTGCCAGCAGCTTGGTCGGTAGCGGGGACACAGATACGCAGTATTTT. This chain connects TRBV5-4 to TRBJ2-3; 8 bases fit TRBD2. Germline CDR1 is SGHNT and CDR2 is YYREEE (reference sequence). The CDR3 has 16 residues. Trimming cost V 0 bases and J 2 bases; bases outside gene matches: 5. Combining the CDR3 with reference TRBV5-4 and TRBJ2-3 gives the whole variable domain ETGVTQSPTHLIKTRGQQVTLRCSSQSGHNTVSWYQQALGQGPQFIFQYYREEENGRGNFPPRFSGLQFPNYSSELNVNALELDDSALYLCASSLVGSGDTDTQYFGPGTRLTVL.

The chain is built from TRBV20-1 and TRBJ1-2, with a tentative D call TRBD1 (5 bases). This CDR3 has 11 residues. The germline gives CDR1 DFQATT, CDR2 SNEGSKA (reference sequence). V was trimmed by 4 bases and J by 14 bases, leaving 17 bases between them. For the CDR3, the DNA is TGCAGTGCTAATGCTCTGCCAGGGACGACCTTC. Translated: CSANALPGTTF.

The genes are TRBV5-1 and TRBJ2-5, with D perhaps matching TRBD2 (5 bases). The germline CDR1 and CDR2 sequences are SGHRS and YFSETQ. The CDR3 extends over 16 amino acids. V lost 0 bases to trimming and J lost 1 base, with 13 bases between them. CDR3 coding DNA: TGCGCCAGCAGCTTGGGATTCGGGGTCACCCAAGAGACCCAGTACTTC. Protein product: CASSLGFGVTQETQYF.

This clonotype was counted only a few times. The chain uses TRBV7-6 and TRBJ2-1; 8 positions agree with TRBD2. Trimming removed 0 bases from V and 8 bases from J; junction bases left unmatched: 6. The CDR3 contains 15 residues. Germline lookup yields CDR1 SGHVS and CDR2 FNYEAQ. The CDR3 reads CASSLATGTRYEQFF. As DNA, the CDR3 is TGTGCCAGCAGCTTAGCTACCGGGACTAGGTATGAGCAGTTCTTC.

This clonotype appeared a few times. The chain combines TRBV20-1 with TRBJ2-1; 10 nucleotides align to TRBD2. CDR1 DFQATT and CDR2 SNEGSKA come from the germline V gene (reference sequence). Trimming took 6 bases from V and 11 from J; bases not matched to a gene: 4. The CDR3 extends over 11 amino acids. CDR3 DNA sequence: TGCAGTGCGAGGACTAGCGGCCAGCAGTTCTTC. Translation gives CSARTSGQQFF.

This sequence joins TRBV4-2 and TRBJ2-5; a possible D gene is TRBD2 (5 bases). The CDR3 covers 13 residues. Trimming shortened V by 0 bases and J by 5 bases, and 7 bases separated the two germline ends. CDR1 and CDR2 from the germline V gene are LGHNA and YNFKEQ. The CDR3 sequence is CASSQELVETQYF. The CDR3 DNA sequence: TGTGCCAGCAGCCAAGAACTAGTGGAGACCCAGTACTTC.

This chain links TRBV20-1 with TRBJ2-4; 9 bases are a match to TRBD2. The V and J ends lost 6 bases and 6 bases, in that order; junction bases with no gene match: 6. This CDR3 contains 13 residues. Germline-derived CDR1 and CDR2 are DFQATT and SNEGSKA (reference sequence). The DNA for the CDR3 is TGCAGTGCGGGGCTAGCGGGACTAAACATTCAGTACTTC. Amino acids: CSAGLAGLNIQYF.

A few counts support this clonotype. This chain connects TRBV29-1 to TRBJ2-1; perhaps D is TRBD1 or TRBD2 (7 bases each). Germline V CDR1 and CDR2: SQVTM, ANQGSEA. Trimming left V 6 bases short and J 1 base short, with 13 bases between. The CDR3 length is 14 residues. This chain's CDR3 is CSVSQGGSYNEQFF. The CDR3, as DNA: TGCAGCGTGTCCCAGGGGGGGTCCTACAATGAGCAGTTCTTC.

A few counts support this clonotype. V gene TRBV12-3 or TRBV12-4 combines with J gene TRBJ1-6; tentative D call: TRBD1 (5 bases). The CDR3 runs to 16 residues. V lost 6 bases and J lost 10, with 22 bases in between. In DNA form, the CDR3 reads TGTGCCAGCAGCCTCAGAGGGGTTGCAGAAACGTCACCCCTCCACTTT. Translated: CASSLRGVAETSPLHF.

The genes are TRBV3-1 and TRBJ2-1; TRBD1 aligns across 7 bases. The germline V gene encodes CDR1 LGHDT and CDR2 YNNKEL (reference sequence). The CDR3 covers 16 residues. Trimming took 1 base from V and 5 from J; bases not matched to a gene: 8. CDR3 loop: CASSQGSRDRHNEQFF. CDR3 in DNA: TGTGCCAGCAGCCAAGGATCTCGGGACAGACACAATGAGCAGTTCTTC.

The table lists this clonotype with many counts. The chain employs TRBV5-1 and TRBJ2-3; no definite D call. Germline assignment: CDR1 SGHRS and CDR2 YFSETQ. There are 16 residues in the CDR3. V lost 1 base and J 2 bases, leaving 14 bases between the germline ends. DNA of the CDR3: TGCGCCAGCAGCTTGTCCGGGTCATGGAACACAGATACGCAGTATTTT. As protein: CASSLSGSWNTDTQYF.

This chain joins TRBV12-3 or TRBV12-4 and TRBJ1-5, with 7 nucleotides matching TRBD1. The CDR3 has 15 amino acids. J lost 4 bases, V lost 2 bases, and 5 bases had no gene match. The CDR3 protein is CASSLSGDRNQPQHF. CDR3 coding DNA: TGTGCCAGCAGTTTAAGTGGGGACAGAAATCAGCCCCAGCATTTT.

This clonotype has only a few counts. The J gene is TRBJ2-2, the V gene TRBV3-1, with unresolved D. Germline CDR1 reads LGHDT; CDR2 reads YNNKEL (reference sequence). This CDR3 region has 15 residues. V was pared by 7 bases and J by 5 bases, with 17 bases between. CDR3 sequence reads: CASTLWSHSTGELFF. Written as DNA, the CDR3 is TGTGCCAGCACCCTTTGGTCACACTCGACCGGGGAGCTGTTTTTT.

This clonotype occurred a few times. The chain carries TRBV4-3 and TRBJ2-7; 10 bases map to TRBD1. Germline CDR1 reads LGHNA; CDR2 reads YSLEER. V shed 3 bases and J 2 bases; nucleotides not matched to a gene: 10. There are 17 residues in the CDR3. The CDR3 loop reads CASSHVLAGTGAYEQYF. In nucleotides, the CDR3 is TGCGCCAGCAGCCACGTACTCGCAGGGACAGGGGCCTACGAGCAGTACTTC.

The table lists this clonotype with a few counts. The rearrangement joins TRBV10-3 to TRBJ1-1; D might be TRBD1 (6 bases). V was trimmed by 1 base and J by 1 base, leaving 13 bases between them. Germline V gene lookup returns CDR1 ENHRY and CDR2 SYGVKD. The CDR3 has 16 amino acids. DNA for the CDR3: TGTGCCATCAGTGAGTTTTACGGACAGAGGAACACTGAAGCTTTCTTT. Amino acid sequence: CAISEFYGQRNTEAFF.

This clonotype was detected a few times. This rearrangement joins TRBV4-2 to TRBJ2-1; 12 bases agree with TRBD2. Germline V lookup: CDR1 LGHNA, CDR2 YNFKEQ. This CDR3 comprises 17 residues. The junction had 7 bases not matched to a gene; V was cut back by 0 bases and J by 7 bases. The CDR3 loop is CASSQDGLAGGRNEQFF. The CDR3 DNA reads as TGTGCCAGCAGCCAAGATGGGCTAGCGGGAGGGAGGAATGAGCAGTTCTTC.

This chain connects TRBV11-2 to TRBJ2-5, with a tentative D call TRBD2 (6 bases). Looked up from germline, CDR1 is SGHAT and CDR2 is FQNNGV. The CDR3 covers 15 residues. V was clipped by 6 bases and J by 5 bases, with 19 bases between them. This CDR3 reads CASRRIADRGETQYF. In DNA form, the CDR3 reads TGTGCCAGCAGAAGAATAGCGGATCGAGGGGAGACCCAGTACTTC.

V usage is TRBV9 and J usage is TRBJ1-6; possibly TRBD1 for D (6 bases). Germline V CDR1 and CDR2: SGDLS, YYNGEE. CDR3 length: 15 amino acids. V was pared by 3 bases and J by 4 bases, with 11 bases between. Here the CDR3 DNA reads TGTGCCAGCAGCGCCGACACAGGGTATAATTCACCCCTCCACTTT. Translation: CASSADTGYNSPLHF. Full variable domain (outside the CDR3, taken from reference TRBV9 and TRBJ1-6): DSGVTQTPKHLITATGQRVTLRCSPRSGDLSVYWYQQSLDQGLQFLIQYYNGEERAKGNILERFSAQQFPDLHSELNLSSLELGDSALYFCASSADTGYNSPLHFGNGTRLTVT.